This T cell receptor beta chain is from a study of blood T cell repertoires in COVID-19. Overall study: From T cells, B-cell-depleted T cells, or PBMCs came the material, which was cDNA or gDNA.

The CDR3 covers 15 residues. V lost 1 base and J lost 0, with 10 bases in between. Germline V gene data show CDR1 as SGHTA and CDR2 as FQGNSA. This clone occurred once. The assay was immunoSEQ multiplex PCR, and TCRdb's table has in-frame clones only and misses some. The sample records a few hundred thousand clones, about 90% being singletons. The sequence was obtained from an older man with acute or convalescent COVID-19. The J gene is TRBJ2-7, the V gene TRBV7-2; possible D gene TRBD1, 5 bases. Sequencing was done on a sample of peripheral blood. The CDR3, as DNA: TGTGCCAGCAGCTTAGGATCAGGGTACTCCTACGAGCAGTACTTC. It translates to CASSLGSGYSYEQYF.